This entry describes one TCR beta chain. The CDR3 loop spans 16 amino acids. V lost 1 base and J lost 0, with 15 bases in between. Germline V gene data show CDR1 as GTSNPN and CDR2 as SVGIG (reference sequence). These data are taken from a study of blood T cell repertoires in COVID-19. Whole-study context: Specimens from acute and convalescent COVID-19 originated in the United States, Italy and Spain.

Authors' analysis steps: Using reference gene primer amplification, nucleated cell counts were estimated. This table comes from immunoSEQ multiplex PCR, and its TCRdb copy is limited to in-frame clones, with some not included. V, J and clone size were drawn from that table, and D and trimming were deduced from the DNA. The sample holds some 97,000 clones; roughly 88% are singletons and the top ten take 5%. The chain recombines TRBV30 with TRBJ1-2; D is perhaps TRBD1 (6 bases). Sequencing was carried out using peripheral blood. The sequence was collected from a human donor in a cohort sampled during active COVID-19. The CDR3, as DNA: TGTGCCTGGAGTGGATCGGGACAACTTGCTAACTATGGCTACACCTTC. This sequence encodes CAWSGSGQLANYGYTF. Full variable domain (rest looked up from reference TRBV30 and TRBJ1-2): SQTIHQWPATLVQPVGSPLSLECTVEGTSNPNLYWYRQAAGRGLQLLFYSVGIGQISSEVPQNLSASRPQDRQFILSSKKLLLSDSGFYLCAWSGSGQLANYGYTFGSGTRLTVV.